This TCR beta chain was recorded in a study of T cell responses to AZD1222 COVID-19 vaccine. Sequencing used immunoSEQ multiplex PCR; TCRdb keeps in-frame clones, though not all of them. Here the sample spans roughly 50,000 clones, around 91% being singletons. V was clipped by 0 bases and J by 6 bases; unmatched bases: 8. CDR1 and CDR2 (germline): WNHNN, SYGVQD (reference sequence). This CDR3 is 15 amino acids long. The specimen was peripheral blood, collected 28 days after the second AZD1222 dose. The source of this sequence is an adult who received the AZD1222 COVID-19 vaccine. The gene calls are TRBV10-1 and TRBJ2-7; 7 positions agree with TRBD1. The CDR3 nucleotides read TGCGCCAGCAGTGAGTCTAAAGGGGGCATTGGCGAGCAGTACTTC. It codes for CASSESKGGIGEQYF.